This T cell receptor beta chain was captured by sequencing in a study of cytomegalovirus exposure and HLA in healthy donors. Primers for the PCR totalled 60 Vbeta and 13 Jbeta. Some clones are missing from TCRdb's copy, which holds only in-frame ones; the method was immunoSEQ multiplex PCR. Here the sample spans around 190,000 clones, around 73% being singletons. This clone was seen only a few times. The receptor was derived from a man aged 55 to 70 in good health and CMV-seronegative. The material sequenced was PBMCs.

The CDR3 coding sequence is TGTGCCAGCAGTAAGGGACAGGGGATGAACACTGAAGCTTTCTTT. Amino acid sequence: CASSKGQGMNTEAFF. V usage is TRBV6-6 and J usage is TRBJ1-1; 10 positions match TRBD1. V was pared by 5 bases and J by 0 bases, with 3 bases of the junction left unmatched. Per the germline V gene, CDR1 is MNHNY and CDR2 is SVGAGI (reference sequence). CDR3 length: 15 amino acids.